This TCR beta chain was retrieved from a study of T and B cells in COVID-19 patients. Blood genomic DNA input for TRB amplification was roughly 250-550 ng. This clonotype appeared many times. Germline values: CDR1 LNHDA, CDR2 SQIVND (reference sequence). The CDR3 is made up of 12 amino acids. With 6 bases removed from V and 7 bases from J, the gap between germline ends came to 10 bases. TRB rearrangements were amplified by multiplex PCR with BIOMED2 TRB-A/B primers. TCRdb used MiXCR to reprocess the multiplex PCR reads, holding one entry per CDR3 protein. The sample shows around 15,000 distinct CDR3 sequences, about 26% of them seen only once.

V and J are TRBV19 and TRBJ1-5, with D hard to call. Specimen: blood. This sequence originates from a human donor who had recovered from COVID-19. CDR3 DNA sequence: TGTGCCAGTAGCTTACCTCCCCAGCCCCAGCATTTT. Amino acid sequence: CASSLPPQPQHF.